This TCR beta chain was sequenced in a study of cytomegalovirus exposure and HLA in healthy donors. Study summary: The platform used for the 120 or so validation repertoires matched that of the roughly 630 first-cohort repertoires, a later analysis reported. Findings and caveats of the study: In vitro checks showed that a few CMV-associated chains really do target CMV antigens. Cytomegalovirus-associated TCR beta chains were listed, numbering 150 to 200.

The table came from immunoSEQ multiplex PCR; TCRdb's copy has only in-frame clones and leaves some out. Of around 56,000 clones listed, just over 90% are singletons. These donors were members of the approximately 110-subject validation cohort, a group separate from the approximately 670-subject first cohort. To note about this clone: Its antigen is as yet unknown.

The V gene's germline CDR1 is MDHEN and CDR2 SYDVKM. The CDR3 length is 16 residues. Trimming took off 6 bases at V and 0 bases at J, with 15 bases between the two ends. The sample taken for sequencing was PBMCs. The clonotype originates from a woman aged 18-30 years in good health and CMV-seropositive. V and J are TRBV28 and TRBJ2-1; a weak D match, TRBD2 (6 bases). The CDR3: CASSRGTAHSYNEQFF. The CDR3 coding sequence is TGTGCCAGCAGCCGCGGGACGGCGCACTCCTACAATGAGCAGTTCTTC.